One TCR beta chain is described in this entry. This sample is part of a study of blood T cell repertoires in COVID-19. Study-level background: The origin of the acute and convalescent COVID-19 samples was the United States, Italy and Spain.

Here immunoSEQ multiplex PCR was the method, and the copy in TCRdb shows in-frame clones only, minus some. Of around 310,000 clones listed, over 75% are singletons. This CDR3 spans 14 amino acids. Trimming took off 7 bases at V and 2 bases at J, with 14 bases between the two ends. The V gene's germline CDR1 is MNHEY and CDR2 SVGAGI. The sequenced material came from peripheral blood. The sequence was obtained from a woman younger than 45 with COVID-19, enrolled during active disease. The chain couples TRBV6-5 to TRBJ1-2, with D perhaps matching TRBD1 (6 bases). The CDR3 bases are TGTGCCAGCAACCAACAGGGAAGAAACTATGGCTACACCTTC. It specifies CASNQQGRNYGYTF.